These 8 T cell receptor beta chains share one sample of origin, sequenced in a study of shared clonotypes between healthy human individuals. Repertoires were generated with immunoSEQ multiplex PCR, while TCRdb's copy carries only in-frame clones and drops some. Of 2,100,000 or so clones listed, under 97% are singletons. Sequencing was carried out using naive CD4+ T cells sorted from blood. Noted subset: CD45RA+ positively selected. These receptors were taken from a man between 18 and 29 years old in good health.

Of note for this clone: Additional DNA sequences in this sample encode the identical CDR3. The gene calls are TRBV7-9 and TRBJ1-4; D is unresolved. Trimming left V 2 bases short and J 5 bases short, with 3 bases between. The CDR3 contains 12 residues. Germline assignment: CDR1 SEHNR and CDR2 FQNEAQ (reference sequence). The CDR3 spells CASSLTNEKLFF. The CDR3 DNA sequence: TGTGCCAGCAGCTTAACGAATGAAAAACTGTTTTTT.

This CDR3 reads CASSPGQPYNEQFF. DNA for the CDR3: TGCGCCAGCAGCCCGGGACAGCCCTACAATGAGCAGTTCTTC. J is TRBJ2-1 and V is TRBV5-1; 7 bases are a match to TRBD1. The germline CDR1 and CDR2 sequences are SGHRS and YFSETQ. V shed 4 bases and J 2 bases; nucleotides not matched to a gene: 3. This CDR3 region has 14 residues.

The chain links TRBV30 to TRBJ2-3, with a weak D call TRBD2 (7 bases). The CDR3 loop spans 13 amino acids. The germline CDR1 and CDR2 sequences are GTSNPN and SVGIG (reference sequence). The CDR3 region has the DNA TGTGCGGGGGGGGCCTCTAGCACAGATACGCAGTATTTT. Translating gives CAGGASSTDTQYF.

This clone was detected only once. As DNA, the CDR3 is TGTGCCAGCAGGGGGGGGGCTAACTATGGCTACACCTTC. Translated: CASRGGANYGYTF. This chain connects TRBV25-1 to TRBJ1-2, with a weak D call TRBD1 (5 bases). CDR1 is MGHDK and CDR2 is SYGVNS in the germline V gene. This CDR3 spans 13 amino acids. Trimming pared 6 bases from V and 0 bases from J, leaving 8 bases between.

The chain is built from TRBV7-2 and TRBJ2-1; D remains unclear. The CDR3 sequence is 13 residues long. V was cut by 1 base and J by 8 bases, with 9 bases left in between. Per germline, CDR1 SGHTA and CDR2 FQGNSA. The chain's CDR3 is CASSLDRLYEQFF. The CDR3, as DNA: TGTGCCAGCAGCTTAGATCGGCTTTATGAGCAGTTCTTC.

This clone was seen a single time. The sample carries other DNA sequences with the same CDR3. DNA of the CDR3: TGTGCCAGCAGCTCGAGCGGGAGCTCCTACAATGAGCAGTTCTTC. Translating gives CASSSSGSSYNEQFF. This sequence joins TRBV11-2 and TRBJ2-1, with TRBD2 matching over 8 bases. From germline, CDR1 is SGHAT and CDR2 FQNNGV. V shed 4 bases and J 0 bases; nucleotides not matched to a gene: 2. There are 15 residues in the CDR3.

The rearrangement uses TRBV21-1 and TRBJ2-6. TRBV21-1 is a pseudogene locus. The CDR3 totals 17 residues. This chain's CDR3 is CASSKVGYSSGANVLTF. Written as DNA, the CDR3 is TGTGCCAGCAGCAAGGTTGGGTATAGCTCTGGGGCCAACGTCCTGACTTTC.

The table lists this clone with a count of one. This CDR3 is also generated by other DNA sequences in the sample. The chain carries TRBV7-2 and TRBJ2-7; TRBD1 matches 7 bases. The junction had 2 bases not matched to a gene; V was cut back by 1 base and J by 2 bases. Per germline, CDR1 SGHTA and CDR2 FQGNSA. This CDR3 is 14 amino acids long. CDR3 region: CASSLDRGPYEQYF. CDR3 DNA: TGTGCCAGCAGCTTAGACAGGGGCCCCTACGAGCAGTACTTC.